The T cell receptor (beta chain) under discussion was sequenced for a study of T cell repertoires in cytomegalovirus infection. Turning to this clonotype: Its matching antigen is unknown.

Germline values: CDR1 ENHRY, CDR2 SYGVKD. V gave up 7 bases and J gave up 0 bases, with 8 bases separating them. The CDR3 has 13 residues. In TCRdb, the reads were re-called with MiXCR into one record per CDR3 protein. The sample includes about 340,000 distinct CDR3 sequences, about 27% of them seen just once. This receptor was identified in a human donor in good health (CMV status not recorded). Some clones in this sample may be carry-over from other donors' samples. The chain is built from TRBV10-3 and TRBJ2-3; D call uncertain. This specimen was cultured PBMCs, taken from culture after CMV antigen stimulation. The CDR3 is CAITGESTDTQYF. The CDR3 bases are TGTGCCATCACCGGAGAAAGCACAGATACGCAGTATTTT.